This TCR beta chain was found in a study of blood T cell repertoires in COVID-19. Study overall: The analysed material was cDNA or gDNA that came from T cells, B-cell-depleted T cells, or PBMCs.

CDR1 and CDR2 (germline): MDHEN, SYDVKM. Trimming took off 3 bases at V and 1 base at J, with 13 bases between the two ends. The CDR3 sequence is 16 residues long. A Seattle source enrolled patients during active infection and followed them longitudinally. Per the original data handling: Scientists estimated how many nucleated cells there were by amplifying reference gene primers. Data came from immunoSEQ multiplex PCR; TCRdb stores just in-frame clones and leaves some out. For V, J and clone size, that table is used; D and trimming come from the DNA. The table includes some 45,000 clones, 93% detected once.

Sequences were obtained from peripheral blood. The chain recombines TRBV28 with TRBJ1-5, with D perhaps matching TRBD1 (5 bases). The TCR sequence derives from a man aged 60-69 years with COVID-19, enrolled during active disease. This CDR3 reads CASSFHGGKSNQPQHF. For the CDR3, the DNA is TGTGCCAGCAGTTTTCACGGGGGAAAGAGCAATCAGCCCCAGCATTTT.